This is a list of T cell receptor beta chains from one sample in a study of T cells in Graves' hyperthyroidism and ophthalmopathy. TCRdb itself ran the multiplex PCR reads through MiXCR, one entry per CDR3 protein. The sample lists a few hundred thousand distinct CDR3 sequences; under 15% were seen once. Specimen: blood. These receptors originate from a woman in her thirties with Graves' hyperthyroidism. CDR3s include the opening cysteine and the closing phenylalanine or tryptophan. D genes are given only for firm matches. Clone size is shown for a subset of rows, as once, few, many or a class of expanded clone.

clone size: many
D gene: .
J gene: TRBJ2-5
V gene: TRBV20-1
CDR3 protein: CSAGGDGRTQYF
CDR3 DNA: TGCAGTGCTGGGGGTGACGGTCGGACCCAGTACTTC

clone size: .
D gene: TRBD1
J gene: TRBJ2-5
V gene: TRBV5-1
CDR3 protein: CASLFPDRGFETQYF
CDR3 DNA: TGCGCCAGCCTCTTCCCGGACAGGGGGTTTGAGACCCAGTACTTC

clone size: .
D gene: .
J gene: TRBJ2-3
V gene: TRBV28
CDR3 protein: CASSFPQASTDTQYF
CDR3 DNA: TGTGCCAGCAGTTTCCCCCAAGCCAGTACAGATACGCAGTATTTT

clone size: many
D gene: TRBD2
J gene: TRBJ2-1
V gene: TRBV3-1
CDR3 protein: CASSLTSGAYNEQFF
CDR3 DNA: TGTGCCAGCAGCCTGACTAGCGGGGCCTACAATGAGCAGTTCTTC

clone size: many
D gene: .
J gene: TRBJ2-7
V gene: TRBV5-1
CDR3 protein: CASSRVQGLDEQYF
CDR3 DNA: TGCGCCAGCAGCCGGGTTCAGGGGCTTGACGAGCAGTACTTC

clone size: few
D gene: .
J gene: TRBJ2-1
V gene: TRBV29-1
CDR3 protein: CSYVGSLASYNEQFF
CDR3 DNA: TGCAGCTATGTTGGTAGTCTTGCCTCCTACAATGAGCAGTTCTTC

clone size: .
D gene: .
J gene: TRBJ1-1
V gene: TRBV3-1
CDR3 protein: CASSQEQWDTEAFF
CDR3 DNA: TGTGCCAGCAGCCAGGAACAATGGGACACTGAAGCTTTCTTT

clone size: .
D gene: TRBD2
J gene: TRBJ2-1
V gene: TRBV5-1
CDR3 protein: CASSLGRTSGPLGGFNEQFF
CDR3 DNA: TGCGCCAGCAGCTTGGGTCGGACTAGCGGGCCCCTTGGGGGCTTCAATGAGCAGTTCTTC

clone size: many
D gene: .
J gene: TRBJ1-1
V gene: TRBV28
CDR3 protein: CASSLWTKAGSTEAFF
CDR3 DNA: TGTGCCAGCAGTTTATGGACCAAGGCCGGTAGTACTGAAGCTTTCTTT

clone size: few
D gene: TRBD2
J gene: TRBJ2-7
V gene: TRBV12-3/TRBV12-4
CDR3 protein: CASSPLPPAGLYEQYF
CDR3 DNA: TGTGCCAGCAGTCCCCTCCCTCCAGCGGGACTCTACGAGCAGTACTTC

clone size: many
D gene: .
J gene: TRBJ1-1
V gene: TRBV7-9
CDR3 protein: CASSRTSNTEAFF
CDR3 DNA: TGTGCCAGCAGCCGCACCTCGAACACTGAAGCTTTCTTT

clone size: .
D gene: TRBD2
J gene: TRBJ2-7
V gene: TRBV9
CDR3 protein: CASSVGVTGRIPYLSPYEQYF
CDR3 DNA: TGTGCCAGCAGCGTAGGGGTTACCGGGAGGATCCCTTACCTTTCCCCTTACGAGCAGTACTTC

clone size: .
D gene: .
J gene: TRBJ1-1
V gene: TRBV6-2/TRBV6-3
CDR3 protein: CASSYSNTEAFF
CDR3 DNA: TGTGCCAGCAGTTACTCGAACACTGAAGCTTTCTTT

clone size: .
D gene: .
J gene: TRBJ2-3
V gene: TRBV5-1
CDR3 protein: CASSLAGRPTDTQYF
CDR3 DNA: TGCGCCAGCAGCTTGGCCGGGCGGCCCACAGATACGCAGTATTTT

clone size: few
D gene: .
J gene: TRBJ1-4
V gene: TRBV6-1
CDR3 protein: CASSSGESNEKLFF
CDR3 DNA: TGTGCCAGCAGTTCAGGGGAGTCGAATGAAAAACTGTTTTTT

clone size: many
D gene: .
J gene: TRBJ2-1
V gene: TRBV3-1
CDR3 protein: CASSQVLRFNEQFF
CDR3 DNA: TGTGCCAGCAGCCAAGTTTTACGGTTCAATGAGCAGTTCTTC

clone size: many
D gene: .
J gene: TRBJ1-1
V gene: TRBV18
CDR3 protein: CASSPTENTEAFF
CDR3 DNA: TGTGCCAGCTCACCGACAGAGAACACTGAAGCTTTCTTT

clone size: many
D gene: .
J gene: TRBJ2-5
V gene: TRBV3-1
CDR3 protein: CASSQQGHDQETQYF
CDR3 DNA: TGTGCCAGCAGCCAACAGGGGCACGACCAAGAGACCCAGTACTTC